A selection of T cell receptor beta chains follows, all from one sample in a study of T cells in Graves' hyperthyroidism and ophthalmopathy. TCRdb independently ran MiXCR on the multiplex PCR reads; one entry per CDR3 protein. The sample lists about 400,000 distinct CDR3 sequences, roughly 15% seen once, with about 13% in the top ten. The material sequenced was blood. The source is a young man with Graves' ophthalmopathy. The CDR3 runs from the conserved cysteine through the conserved F or W. The D gene is left open where the match is weak. Clone sizes are given selectively: once, few, many, or a class where the clone is expanded.

j_gene: TRBJ2-1
d_gene: -
len: 12
v_gene: TRBV7-9
abundance: many
CDR3nt: TGTGCAGCCGGGGGCCGGTTGAATGAGCAGTTCTTC
CDR3aa: CAAGGRLNEQFF

j_gene: TRBJ2-1
d_gene: TRBD2
len: 15
v_gene: TRBV27
abundance: few
CDR3nt: TGTGCCAGCAGTTTAACCCCGGGCGGGGGCAATGAGCAGTTCTTC
CDR3aa: CASSLTPGGGNEQFF

j_gene: TRBJ2-3
d_gene: -
len: 13
v_gene: TRBV20-1
abundance: few
CDR3nt: TGCAGTGCTAGAGATCCTAACCCAGATACGCAGTATTTT
CDR3aa: CSARDPNPDTQYF

j_gene: TRBJ2-7
d_gene: -
len: 15
v_gene: TRBV27
abundance: many
CDR3nt: TGTGCCAGCAGTTCCAGGGACACCCAACCCTTCGAGCAGTACTTC
CDR3aa: CASSSRDTQPFEQYF

j_gene: TRBJ2-7
d_gene: -
len: 15
v_gene: TRBV6-1
abundance: many
CDR3nt: TGTGCCAGCAGTTCGCCGGGACGGTCGACCTACGAGCAGTACTTC
CDR3aa: CASSSPGRSTYEQYF

j_gene: TRBJ2-7
d_gene: -
len: 13
v_gene: TRBV5-6
abundance: -
CDR3nt: TGTGCCAGCAGCTTGGGTGGGTCGGACGAGCAGTACTTC
CDR3aa: CASSLGGSDEQYF

j_gene: TRBJ2-1
d_gene: -
len: 15
v_gene: TRBV5-1
abundance: many
CDR3nt: TGCGCCAGCAGTTGGGGGCCGGGCTCCTACAATGAGCAGTTCTTC
CDR3aa: CASSWGPGSYNEQFF

j_gene: TRBJ2-3
d_gene: -
len: 15
v_gene: TRBV7-7
abundance: many
CDR3nt: TGTGCTAGCAGCTTAGGTGTAGGGGGAACAGATACGCAGTATTTT
CDR3aa: CASSLGVGGTDTQYF

j_gene: TRBJ2-3
d_gene: -
len: 13
v_gene: TRBV20-1
abundance: many
CDR3nt: TGCAGTGGTTCGTCAGGGACGGGAGATACGCAGTATTTT
CDR3aa: CSGSSGTGDTQYF

j_gene: TRBJ1-6
d_gene: TRBD1
len: 16
v_gene: TRBV5-1
abundance: -
CDR3nt: TGCGCCAGCAGCGGACAGGGGGCCGACTATAATTCACCCCTCCACTTT
CDR3aa: CASSGQGADYNSPLHF

j_gene: TRBJ2-2
d_gene: TRBD2
len: 15
v_gene: TRBV30
abundance: few
CDR3nt: TGTGCCTGGACTAGCGGGGGGGCAACTAGCGGGGAGCTGTTTTTT
CDR3aa: CAWTSGGATSGELFF

j_gene: TRBJ2-7
d_gene: TRBD1
len: 15
v_gene: TRBV25-1
abundance: -
CDR3nt: TGTGCCAGCAGTGGGACCGGGACAGGGTCCCACGAGCAGTACTTC
CDR3aa: CASSGTGTGSHEQYF

j_gene: TRBJ2-1
d_gene: -
len: 12
v_gene: TRBV7-2
abundance: many
CDR3nt: TGTGCCAGCAGCCCTACCGTCAATGAGCAGTTCTTC
CDR3aa: CASSPTVNEQFF

j_gene: TRBJ2-7
d_gene: TRBD2
len: 15
v_gene: TRBV7-9
abundance: many
CDR3nt: TGTGCCAGCAGCTTACCTAGCGGGGGGAATGGCGAGCAGTACTTC
CDR3aa: CASSLPSGGNGEQYF

j_gene: TRBJ2-1
d_gene: -
len: 12
v_gene: TRBV6-1
abundance: -
CDR3nt: TGTGCCAGCGGGTCCCCCACCAATGAGCAGTTCTTC
CDR3aa: CASGSPTNEQFF

j_gene: TRBJ1-2
d_gene: TRBD1
len: 16
v_gene: TRBV4-1
abundance: many
CDR3nt: TGCGCCAGCAGCCAAGATCGGGACAGATTTGCCTATGGCTACACCTTC
CDR3aa: CASSQDRDRFAYGYTF

j_gene: TRBJ2-1
d_gene: TRBD2
len: 14
v_gene: TRBV20-1
abundance: many
CDR3nt: TGCAGTGCTCCGACTAGCGGGGGTGGCAATGAGCAGTTCTTC
CDR3aa: CSAPTSGGGNEQFF

j_gene: TRBJ1-5
d_gene: -
len: 13
v_gene: TRBV20-1
abundance: many
CDR3nt: TGCAGTGCCGAACCTCTTAGCAATCAGCCCCAGCATTTT
CDR3aa: CSAEPLSNQPQHF

j_gene: TRBJ2-7
d_gene: TRBD1
len: 15
v_gene: TRBV7-9
abundance: -
CDR3nt: TGTGCCAGCAGCTCTGGGACAGGGCAAAGCTACGAGCAGTACTTC
CDR3aa: CASSSGTGQSYEQYF

j_gene: TRBJ2-3
d_gene: TRBD2
len: 17
v_gene: TRBV3-1
abundance: many
CDR3nt: TGTGCCAGCAGCCAACCCGGGACTAGCGGGATCACAGATACGCAGTATTTT
CDR3aa: CASSQPGTSGITDTQYF

j_gene: TRBJ2-7
d_gene: -
len: 15
v_gene: TRBV11-2
abundance: -
CDR3nt: TGTGCCAGCAGCCAAGATTGGGACGGAGCCTACGAGCAGTACTTC
CDR3aa: CASSQDWDGAYEQYF

j_gene: TRBJ2-2
d_gene: -
len: 17
v_gene: TRBV11-2
abundance: many
CDR3nt: TGTGCCAGCAGCTTAGGGCCAACGGGGTTGGGCACCGGGGAGCTGTTTTTT
CDR3aa: CASSLGPTGLGTGELFF

j_gene: TRBJ2-5
d_gene: -
len: 13
v_gene: TRBV11-2
abundance: many
CDR3nt: TGTGCCAGCAGCTTATCCACCTTGGGGACCCAGTACTTC
CDR3aa: CASSLSTLGTQYF

j_gene: TRBJ1-1
d_gene: -
len: 11
v_gene: TRBV7-9
abundance: many
CDR3nt: TGTGCCAGCAGCTTAGCGGATGAAGCTTTCTTT
CDR3aa: CASSLADEAFF

j_gene: TRBJ1-2
d_gene: -
len: 12
v_gene: TRBV20-1
abundance: few
CDR3nt: TGCAGTGCTAGAGACCATAACTATGGCTACACCTTC
CDR3aa: CSARDHNYGYTF